Reported below is one T cell receptor beta chain. A quantity of about 0.5 to 1 ug RNA underwent reverse transcription using random hexamers. MiXCR, run by TCRdb on the immunoSEQ multiplex PCR reads, gives a single entry per CDR3 protein. The table includes about 150,000 distinct CDR3 sequences, roughly 94% detected once. The sample originates from a study of CD8 T cells in Susac syndrome. Trimming pared 1 base from V and 5 bases from J, leaving 6 bases between. CDR1 is SGHNT, CDR2 YYREEE, per germline (reference sequence). The CDR3 spans 12 residues. This chain uses TRBV5-4 with TRBJ1-2; the D is unclear. The TCR originated in a human donor in good health. The specimen was CD4+ T cells from PBMCs. The CDR3 loop reads CASSLRTYGYTF. As DNA, the CDR3 is TGTGCCAGCAGCTTGAGGACTTATGGCTACACCTTC.